This T cell receptor beta chain was sequenced in a study of blood T cell repertoires in COVID-19. Germline CDR1 is MNHEY and CDR2 is SMNVEV (reference sequence). V lost 5 bases, J lost 7 bases, and 7 bases stayed unmatched. The CDR3 is 15 amino acids. Some clones are missing from TCRdb's copy, which holds only in-frame ones; the method was immunoSEQ multiplex PCR. The data show under 250,000 clones, with around 90% seen just once and around 3.6% held by the top ten. Sequenced material: PBMCs or T cells enriched from blood (not recorded which). The TCR sequence derives from a woman aged 25-40 years who had been exposed to COVID-19. V gene TRBV27 combines with J gene TRBJ2-1; TRBD2 matches at 11 bases. As DNA, the CDR3 is TGTGCCAGCAGTCTACTAGCGGGAGCGAAGAATGAGCAGTTCTTC. Protein sequence: CASSLLAGAKNEQFF.